The sample holds a few counts of the clone carrying this TCR beta chain. This sample was taken from a study of T cells in Graves' hyperthyroidism and ophthalmopathy. V lost 0 bases to trimming and J lost 5 bases, with 4 bases between them. Germline loops: CDR1 MNHNY, CDR2 SVGAGI (reference sequence). The CDR3 is 12 residues long. RNA transcripts were the template for amplifying TCR beta CDR3 regions. First-round RT-PCR of the TCR CDR3 relied on the HTBI primer set. Using its own MiXCR run on the multiplex PCR reads, TCRdb lists one record per CDR3 protein. Of hundreds of thousands of distinct CDR3 sequences in the sample, nearly 20% are singletons; the top ten hold less than 55%.

J is TRBJ2-5 and V is TRBV6-6; no clear D gene. The TCR comes from a man in his forties or fifties with Graves' ophthalmopathy. Material for sequencing was blood. DNA of the CDR3: TGTGCCAGCAGTTACTCGTGGGAGACCCAGTACTTC. Translated: CASSYSWETQYF.